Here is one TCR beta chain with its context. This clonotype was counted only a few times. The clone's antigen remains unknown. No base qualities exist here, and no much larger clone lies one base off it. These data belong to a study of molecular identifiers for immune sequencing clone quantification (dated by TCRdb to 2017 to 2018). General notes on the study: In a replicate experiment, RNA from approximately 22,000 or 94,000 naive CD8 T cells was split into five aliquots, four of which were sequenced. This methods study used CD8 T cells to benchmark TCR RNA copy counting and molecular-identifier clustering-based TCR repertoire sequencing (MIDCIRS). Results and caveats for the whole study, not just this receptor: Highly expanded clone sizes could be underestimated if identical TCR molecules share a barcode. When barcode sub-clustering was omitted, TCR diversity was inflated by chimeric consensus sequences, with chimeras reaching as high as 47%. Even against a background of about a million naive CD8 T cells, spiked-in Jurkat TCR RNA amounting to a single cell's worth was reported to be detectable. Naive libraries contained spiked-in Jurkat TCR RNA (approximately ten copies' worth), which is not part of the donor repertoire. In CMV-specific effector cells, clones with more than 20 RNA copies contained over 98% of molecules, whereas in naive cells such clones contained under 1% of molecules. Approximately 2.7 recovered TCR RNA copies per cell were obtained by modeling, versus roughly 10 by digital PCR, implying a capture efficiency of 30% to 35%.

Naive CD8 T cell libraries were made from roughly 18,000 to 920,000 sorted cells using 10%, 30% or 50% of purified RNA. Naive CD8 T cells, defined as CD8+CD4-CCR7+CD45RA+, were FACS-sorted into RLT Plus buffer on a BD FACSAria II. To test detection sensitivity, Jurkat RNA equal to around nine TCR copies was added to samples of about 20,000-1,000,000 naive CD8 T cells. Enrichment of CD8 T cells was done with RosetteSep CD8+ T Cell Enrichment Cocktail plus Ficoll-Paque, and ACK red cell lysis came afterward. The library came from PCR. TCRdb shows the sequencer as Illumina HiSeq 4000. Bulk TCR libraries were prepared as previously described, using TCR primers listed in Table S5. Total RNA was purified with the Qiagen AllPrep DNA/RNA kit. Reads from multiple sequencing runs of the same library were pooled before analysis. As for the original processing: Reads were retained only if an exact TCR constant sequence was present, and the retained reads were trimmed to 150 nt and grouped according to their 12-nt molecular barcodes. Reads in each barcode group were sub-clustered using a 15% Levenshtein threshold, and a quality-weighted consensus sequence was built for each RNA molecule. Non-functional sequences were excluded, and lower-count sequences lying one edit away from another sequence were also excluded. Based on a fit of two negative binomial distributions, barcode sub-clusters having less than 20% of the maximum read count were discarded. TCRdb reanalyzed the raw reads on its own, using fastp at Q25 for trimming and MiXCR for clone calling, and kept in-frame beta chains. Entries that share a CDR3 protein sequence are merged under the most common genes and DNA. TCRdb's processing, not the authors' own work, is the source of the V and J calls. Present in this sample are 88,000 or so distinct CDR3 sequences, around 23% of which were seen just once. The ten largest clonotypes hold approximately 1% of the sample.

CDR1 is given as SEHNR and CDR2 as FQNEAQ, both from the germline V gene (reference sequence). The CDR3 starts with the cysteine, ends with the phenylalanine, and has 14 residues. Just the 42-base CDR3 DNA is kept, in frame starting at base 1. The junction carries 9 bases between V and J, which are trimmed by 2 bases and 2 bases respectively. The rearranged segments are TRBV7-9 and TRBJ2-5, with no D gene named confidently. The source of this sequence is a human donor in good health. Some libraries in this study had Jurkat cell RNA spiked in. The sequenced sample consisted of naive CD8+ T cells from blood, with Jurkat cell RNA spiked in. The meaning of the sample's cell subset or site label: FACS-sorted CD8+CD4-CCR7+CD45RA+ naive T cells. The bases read TGTGCCAGCAGCTTAAACAGTCGTCAAGAGACCCAGTACTTC. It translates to CASSLNSRQETQYF.